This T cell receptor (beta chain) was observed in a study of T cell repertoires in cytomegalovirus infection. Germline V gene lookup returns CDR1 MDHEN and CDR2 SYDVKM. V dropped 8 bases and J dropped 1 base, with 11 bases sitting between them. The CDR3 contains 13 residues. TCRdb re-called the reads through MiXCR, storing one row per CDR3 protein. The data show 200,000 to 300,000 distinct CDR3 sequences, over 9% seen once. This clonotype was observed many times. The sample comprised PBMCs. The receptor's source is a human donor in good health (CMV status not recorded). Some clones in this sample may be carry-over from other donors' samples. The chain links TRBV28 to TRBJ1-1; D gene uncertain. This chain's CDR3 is CASGPGKNTEAFF. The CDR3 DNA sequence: TGTGCCAGCGGTCCGGGGAAGAACACTGAAGCTTTCTTT.